The 7 T cell receptor beta chains in this list originate from one sample, sequenced in a study of chemoradiotherapy in HPV16-positive cancers. Sequenced by immunoSEQ multiplex PCR; TCRdb stores in-frame clones only, minus some. The table has about 12,000 clones, roughly 90% seen once. Sequenced here: blood, sampled from a patient who underwent chemoradiotherapy. The receptors here all came from a human donor with HPV-associated anogenital cancer.

This chain links TRBV28 with TRBJ2-2, with 8 bases fitting TRBD2. The CDR3 totals 14 residues. The V and J ends lost 11 bases and 0 bases, in that order; junction bases with no gene match: 5. Germline assignment: CDR1 MDHEN and CDR2 SYDVKM. The CDR3 DNA reads as TGTGCCGTCGGGGGGGCTCCGAACACCGGGGAGCTGTTTTTT. It encodes CAVGGAPNTGELFF. The full variable domain, completed using reference TRBV28 and TRBJ2-2, is DVKVTQSSRYLVKRTGEKVFLECVQDMDHENMFWYRQDPGLGLRLIYFSYDVKMKEKGDIPEGYSVSREKKERFSLILESASTNQTSMYLCAVGGAPNTGELFFGEGSRLTVL.

The chain joins TRBV6-1 to TRBJ1-4; weak D call: TRBD1 (5 bases). CDR1 is MNHNS and CDR2 is SASEGT in the germline V gene. V gave up 5 bases and J gave up 5 bases, with 15 bases separating them. The CDR3 extends over 15 amino acids. CDR3 nucleotides: TGTGCCAGCAGTTCAGGGTCTGAAGGGAATGAAAAACTGTTTTTT. Residues: CASSSGSEGNEKLFF.

The chain couples TRBV19 to TRBJ2-7; perhaps TRBD1 as D (5 bases). The CDR3 loop spans 13 amino acids. With 4 bases removed from V and 6 bases from J, the gap between germline ends came to 13 bases. Per the germline V gene, CDR1 is LNHDA and CDR2 is SQIVND (reference sequence). Here the CDR3 DNA reads TGTGCCAGTAGTACCAATCAGGGTGGCGAGCAGTACTTC. It yields the protein CASSTNQGGEQYF.

The J gene is TRBJ1-6, the V gene TRBV25-1, with D possibly TRBD1 on 6 matching bases. The CDR3 runs to 13 residues. In germline, CDR1 is MGHDK, CDR2 SYGVNS. Trimming left V 10 bases short and J 7 bases short, with 14 bases between. In DNA, the CDR3 is TGTGCCACCCAGGGGACGATCAATTCACCCCTCCACTTT. Protein sequence: CATQGTINSPLHF.

The chain links TRBV5-6 to TRBJ2-3, with 10 bases fitting TRBD2. Germline V lookup: CDR1 SGHDT, CDR2 YYEEEE. Trimming removed 0 bases from V and 6 bases from J; junction bases left unmatched: 4. The CDR3 contains 15 residues. This CDR3 reads CASSLELAGRDTQYF. The CDR3, as DNA: TGTGCCAGCAGCTTGGAACTAGCGGGGCGTGATACGCAGTATTTT.

V gene TRBV7-9 combines with J gene TRBJ1-4; D gene uncertain. V was trimmed by 6 bases and J by 6 bases, leaving 23 bases between them. Germline loops: CDR1 SEHNR, CDR2 FQNEAQ (reference sequence). The CDR3 consists of 17 residues. The CDR3 loop reads CASRPRADKSSYEKLFF. For the CDR3, the DNA is TGTGCCAGCAGACCGCGCGCTGACAAATCGTCGTATGAAAAACTGTTTTTT.

The CDR3 loop reads CASTLRGSDTQYF. The CDR3 DNA follows: TGTGCCAGCACCCTCAGAGGGTCAGATACGCAGTATTTT. The J gene is TRBJ2-3, the V gene TRBV6-4; weak D call: TRBD2 (5 bases). The V and J ends lost 7 bases and 4 bases respectively, with 12 bases between them. Germline V gives CDR1 MRHNA, CDR2 SNTAGT. The CDR3 loop spans 13 amino acids.